The present T cell receptor (beta chain) was sequenced within a study of technical replicates of blood from several donors. The protocol was immunoSEQ multiplex PCR, while the TCRdb copy is restricted to in-frame clones and leaves out a portion. The repertoire holds fewer than 95,000 clones, with approximately 94% as singletons. V was clipped by 2 bases and J by 1 base; unmatched bases: 5. The germline V gene has CDR1 SEHNR and CDR2 FQNEAQ (reference sequence). This CDR3 region has 15 residues. The receptor was isolated from a human donor in good health. Specimen: T cells isolated from PBMCs. The rearrangement links TRBV7-9 to TRBJ2-7, with 7 positions matching TRBD2. The CDR3 coding sequence is TGTGCCAGCAGCTTAAGCGGGATAACGTCCTACGAGCAGTACTTC. Encoded protein: CASSLSGITSYEQYF.